The next 20 T cell receptor beta chains were all read from a single sample in a study of glioma-infiltrating T cells. Using RNA template, CDR3s of TCR alpha and beta were amplified with iRepertoire arm-PCR. MiXCR was run by TCRdb on the multiplex PCR reads, yielding one entry per CDR3 protein. The data hold roughly 120,000 distinct CDR3 sequences, with around 23% observed a single time. The sequencing input was glioma tissue, nonneoplastic brain tissue, or PBMCs (not recorded which). The receptor set was obtained from a human donor with low-grade glioma or glioblastoma, undergoing nonglioma brain surgery, or in good health (not recorded which).

This clonotype has at least ten counts. The chain uses TRBV28 and TRBJ2-7; D not certain. The V gene's germline CDR1 is MDHEN and CDR2 SYDVKM. This CDR3 is 14 amino acids long. Trimming shortened V by 5 bases and J by 11 bases, and 22 bases separated the two germline ends. CDR3 nucleotides: TGTGCCAGCAGTCCCCCGTTGCGACCCCCAAAGAAGTACTTC. Protein sequence: CASSPPLRPPKKYF.

This clonotype was counted many times. The rearrangement links TRBV24-1 to TRBJ2-3, with D unresolved. CDR3 length equals 13 residues. Germline V CDR1 and CDR2: KGHDR, SFDVKD. V dropped 1 base and J dropped 6 bases, with 7 bases sitting between them. The chain's CDR3 is CATSDFGRDTQYF. Here the CDR3 DNA reads TGTGCCACCAGTGATTTCGGGCGGGATACGCAGTATTTT.

On this clonotype: Just one base apart from a much larger clone, this may be a read error. V usage is TRBV7-2 and J usage is TRBJ2-5; 8 positions match TRBD1. CDR1 is SGHTA and CDR2 is FQGNSA in the germline V gene. V lost 5 bases, J lost 5 bases, and 10 bases stayed unmatched. CDR3 length: 15 amino acids. CDR3 sequence (DNA): TGTGCCAGCAGCCCGATCTGGACAGGGCAGGAGACCCAGTACTTC. Translation: CASSPIWTGQETQYF.

In this sample, this clonotype turned up many times. The CDR3 nucleotides are TGTGCCAGCAGCCACGGACTAGCGGGGGAGGAATACAATGAGCAGTTCTTC. It specifies CASSHGLAGEEYNEQFF. V usage is TRBV7-8 and J usage is TRBJ2-1, with 13 bases lining up with TRBD2. The junction had 8 bases not matched to a gene; V was cut back by 5 bases and J by 4 bases. Looked up from germline, CDR1 is SGHVS and CDR2 is FQNEAQ. CDR3 length: 17 amino acids.

This clonotype showed up many times. The chain couples TRBV28 to TRBJ2-7, with 8 positions matching TRBD2. The CDR3 contains 16 residues. Germline V gene sequence: CDR1 MDHEN, CDR2 SYDVKM. The V gene end was trimmed by 4 bases and the J gene end by 3 bases; junction bases not matched to a gene: 11. The CDR3 DNA reads TGTGCCAGCAGTTCGATTGATAGCGGGGCCGACTACGAGCAGTACTTC. It encodes CASSSIDSGADYEQYF.

Only one count was recorded for this clonotype. The V and J genes are TRBV5-1 and TRBJ2-7; D is uncertain. The germline V gene has CDR1 SGHRS and CDR2 YFSETQ. The CDR3 spans 16 residues. The V gene lost 0 bases and the J gene lost 6 bases, with 19 bases spanning the gap. CDR3 residues: CASSLDSSPPASEQYF. CDR3 coding DNA: TGCGCCAGCAGCTTGGACTCTTCTCCTCCAGCGTCCGAGCAGTACTTC. Drawing the rest from reference TRBV5-1 and TRBJ2-7, the complete variable domain is KAGVTQTPRYLIKTRGQQVTLSCSPISGHRSVSWYQQTPGQGLQFLFEYFSETQRNKGNFPGRFSGRQFSNSRSEMNVSTLELGDSALYLCASSLDSSPPASEQYFGPGTRLTVT.

For this clonotype: A read error may explain this, as a much larger clone is one base away. No conserved phenylalanine or tryptophan is present at the end of the CDR3, so a read error is the likely explanation. The V call is TRBV25-1, the J call TRBJ2-5; no firm D call. The V end was cut by 6 bases, the J end by 4 bases, with 15 bases between. This CDR3 spans 14 amino acids. Germline loops: CDR1 MGHDK, CDR2 SYGVNS. The CDR3 reads CASSRPSKGETQYL. The CDR3 DNA reads as TGTGCCAGCAGCAGACCTTCTAAGGGAGAGACCCAGTACCTC.

Turning to this clonotype: A junction end diverges from the germline sequence, so it may reflect a read error. The V and J genes are TRBV20-1 and TRBJ1-2; the match to TRBD1 covers 9 bases. The CDR3 sequence is 18 residues long. Per the germline V gene, CDR1 is DFQATT and CDR2 is SNEGSKA (reference sequence). The CDR3 coding sequence is TGCAGTGCTATTCCCTTAGGGGGACAGGGACAAATTAACTACGGCTACACCTTC. Translating gives CSAIPLGGQGQINYGYTF.

In this sample, this clonotype turned up a few times. The CDR3 loop is CASSPSPGTQYF. The CDR3 DNA reads as TGTGCCAGCAGCCCCTCCCCAGGGACCCAGTACTTC. The V gene is TRBV14, the J gene TRBJ2-5; the D is unclear. The ends were cut back, 4 bases at V and 7 bases at J, with 10 bases in the middle. The CDR3 covers 12 residues. Germline V gene data show CDR1 as SGHDN and CDR2 as FVKESK. Together with reference TRBV14 and TRBJ2-5, the CDR3 gives the full variable domain: EAGVTQFPSHSVIEKGQTVTLRCDPISGHDNLYWYRRVMGKEIKFLLHFVKESKQDESGMPNNRFLAERTGGTYSTLKVQPAELEDSGVYFCASSPSPGTQYFGPGTRLLVL.

In its sample, this clonotype was seen many times. The chain links TRBV27 to TRBJ1-2, with D tentatively TRBD1 (6 bases). Trimming left V 3 bases short and J 0 bases short, with 8 bases between. Germline loops: CDR1 MNHEY, CDR2 SMNVEV (reference sequence). This CDR3 is built from 14 residues. For the CDR3, the DNA is TGTGCCAGCAGTTTGACAGGCACTAACTATGGCTACACCTTC. Translated: CASSLTGTNYGYTF.

Ten or more counts support this clonotype. The chain is built from TRBV28 and TRBJ1-2, with D possibly matching TRBD1 (6 bases). This CDR3 has 13 amino acids. V lost 4 bases, J lost 4 bases, and 10 bases lay in between. Germline loops: CDR1 MDHEN, CDR2 SYDVKM. CDR3 coding DNA: TGTGCCAGCAGTTCCCGGACAGCCTATGGCTACACCTTC. Translation: CASSSRTAYGYTF.

This clonotype was observed many times. The chain recombines TRBV4-3 with TRBJ2-1; perhaps TRBD2 as D (5 bases). The CDR3 spans 15 residues. Trimming took off 0 bases at V and 10 bases at J, with 16 bases between the two ends. CDR1 and CDR2 from the germline V gene are LGHNA and YSLEER. The CDR3 DNA follows: TGCGCCAGCAGCCAAGATGGAGGTGGGCTAGGAGAGCAGTTCTTC. Translation gives CASSQDGGGLGEQFF.

This clonotype was seen many times. The chain combines TRBV7-9 with TRBJ2-7; weak D call: TRBD2 (5 bases). V was shortened by 1 base and J by 6 bases, with 7 bases between the two germline ends. The CDR3 length is 12 residues. The germline V gene has CDR1 SEHNR and CDR2 FQNEAQ (reference sequence). Here the CDR3 DNA reads TGTGCCAGCAGCTTAGGACGGGGCGAGCAGTACTTC. Protein product: CASSLGRGEQYF.

This clonotype appeared a few times. A read error may be the cause here, since a much bigger clone is one base away. CDR3 sequence reads: CSGDYGTTQETQYF. In DNA form, the CDR3 reads TGCAGTGGGGATTACGGAACCACCCAAGAGACCCAGTACTTC. The V call is TRBV20-1, the J call TRBJ2-5; D unresolved. Germline values: CDR1 DFQATT, CDR2 SNEGSKA (reference sequence). The V gene lost 7 bases and the J gene lost 1 base, with 16 bases spanning the gap. The CDR3 loop spans 14 amino acids.

This clonotype was seen at least ten times. The V call is TRBV12-5, the J call TRBJ2-1, with D hard to call. V gave up 1 base and J gave up 8 bases, with 9 bases separating them. The V gene's germline CDR1 is LGHNT and CDR2 FRNRAP. The CDR3 is 13 amino acids. The CDR3 coding sequence is TGTGCTAGTGGTTTGGCTCGGGTCCATGAGCAGTTCTTC. It yields the protein CASGLARVHEQFF.

As for this clonotype: A single base separates this from a much larger clone, so it may be a read error. The CDR3 does not close with the conserved phenylalanine or tryptophan, likely indicating a read error. The chain joins TRBV7-9 to TRBJ2-7; perhaps TRBD2 as D (5 bases). The germline V gene has CDR1 SEHNR and CDR2 FQNEAQ (reference sequence). With 5 bases removed from V and 0 bases from J, the gap between germline ends came to 20 bases. The CDR3 has 17 residues. CDR3 protein: CASSLTVGEGSSYEQYL. Here the CDR3 DNA reads TGTGCCAGCAGCCTAACCGTGGGTGAGGGTAGCTCCTACGAGCAGTACCTC.

Note on this clonotype: The junction departs from germline at one end; a sequencing error may be responsible. V gene TRBV7-2 combines with J gene TRBJ2-7; TRBD2 matches at 10 bases. This CDR3 contains 15 residues. The V gene's germline CDR1 is SGHTA and CDR2 FQGNSA. The CDR3 sequence is CASILALAGEREQYF. CDR3 bases: TGTGCCAGCATCTTAGCCCTAGCGGGAGAGAGAGAGCAGTATTTC. Full variable domain (remainder filled in from reference TRBV7-2 and TRBJ2-7): GAGVSQSPSNKVTEKGKDVELRCDPISGHTALYWYRQSLGQGLEFLIYFQGNSAPDKSGLPSDRFSAERTGGSVSTLTIQRTQQEDSAVYLCASILALAGEREQYFGPGTRLTVT.

A remark on this clonotype: This could be a read error, since a much larger clone is one nucleotide away. This chain connects TRBV19 to TRBJ1-5, with D maybe TRBD1 (6 bases). This CDR3 spans 14 amino acids. Germline lookup yields CDR1 LNHDA and CDR2 SQIVND (reference sequence). The CDR3 sequence is CACSQQGSHQPQHF. CDR3 sequence (DNA): TGTGCCTGTAGCCAACAGGGAAGCCATCAGCCCCAGCATTTT.

Only a few counts were recorded for this clonotype. This sequence may be a read error, since a much larger clone differs from it by one base. No conserved phenylalanine or tryptophan ends this CDR3, so it is likely a read error. This chain connects TRBV2 to TRBJ1-1; D remains unclear. The CDR3 covers 13 residues. Germline CDR1 is SNHLY and CDR2 is FYNNEI. The ends were cut back, 6 bases at V and 1 base at J, with 9 bases in the middle. In nucleotides, the CDR3 is TGTGCCAGCAGGTTTGGACGGAACACTGAAGCTTTCCTT. Residues: CASRFGRNTEAFL.

This clonotype was observed a handful of times. The rearrangement joins TRBV19 to TRBJ1-2; D gene unclear. Germline CDR1 LNHDA, CDR2 SQIVND (reference sequence). The CDR3 covers 13 residues. V was cut by 7 bases and J by 1 base, with 10 bases left in between. The CDR3 nucleotides are TGTGCCAGTACCATTGGACTTAACTATGGCTACACCTTC. The encoded protein is CASTIGLNYGYTF.